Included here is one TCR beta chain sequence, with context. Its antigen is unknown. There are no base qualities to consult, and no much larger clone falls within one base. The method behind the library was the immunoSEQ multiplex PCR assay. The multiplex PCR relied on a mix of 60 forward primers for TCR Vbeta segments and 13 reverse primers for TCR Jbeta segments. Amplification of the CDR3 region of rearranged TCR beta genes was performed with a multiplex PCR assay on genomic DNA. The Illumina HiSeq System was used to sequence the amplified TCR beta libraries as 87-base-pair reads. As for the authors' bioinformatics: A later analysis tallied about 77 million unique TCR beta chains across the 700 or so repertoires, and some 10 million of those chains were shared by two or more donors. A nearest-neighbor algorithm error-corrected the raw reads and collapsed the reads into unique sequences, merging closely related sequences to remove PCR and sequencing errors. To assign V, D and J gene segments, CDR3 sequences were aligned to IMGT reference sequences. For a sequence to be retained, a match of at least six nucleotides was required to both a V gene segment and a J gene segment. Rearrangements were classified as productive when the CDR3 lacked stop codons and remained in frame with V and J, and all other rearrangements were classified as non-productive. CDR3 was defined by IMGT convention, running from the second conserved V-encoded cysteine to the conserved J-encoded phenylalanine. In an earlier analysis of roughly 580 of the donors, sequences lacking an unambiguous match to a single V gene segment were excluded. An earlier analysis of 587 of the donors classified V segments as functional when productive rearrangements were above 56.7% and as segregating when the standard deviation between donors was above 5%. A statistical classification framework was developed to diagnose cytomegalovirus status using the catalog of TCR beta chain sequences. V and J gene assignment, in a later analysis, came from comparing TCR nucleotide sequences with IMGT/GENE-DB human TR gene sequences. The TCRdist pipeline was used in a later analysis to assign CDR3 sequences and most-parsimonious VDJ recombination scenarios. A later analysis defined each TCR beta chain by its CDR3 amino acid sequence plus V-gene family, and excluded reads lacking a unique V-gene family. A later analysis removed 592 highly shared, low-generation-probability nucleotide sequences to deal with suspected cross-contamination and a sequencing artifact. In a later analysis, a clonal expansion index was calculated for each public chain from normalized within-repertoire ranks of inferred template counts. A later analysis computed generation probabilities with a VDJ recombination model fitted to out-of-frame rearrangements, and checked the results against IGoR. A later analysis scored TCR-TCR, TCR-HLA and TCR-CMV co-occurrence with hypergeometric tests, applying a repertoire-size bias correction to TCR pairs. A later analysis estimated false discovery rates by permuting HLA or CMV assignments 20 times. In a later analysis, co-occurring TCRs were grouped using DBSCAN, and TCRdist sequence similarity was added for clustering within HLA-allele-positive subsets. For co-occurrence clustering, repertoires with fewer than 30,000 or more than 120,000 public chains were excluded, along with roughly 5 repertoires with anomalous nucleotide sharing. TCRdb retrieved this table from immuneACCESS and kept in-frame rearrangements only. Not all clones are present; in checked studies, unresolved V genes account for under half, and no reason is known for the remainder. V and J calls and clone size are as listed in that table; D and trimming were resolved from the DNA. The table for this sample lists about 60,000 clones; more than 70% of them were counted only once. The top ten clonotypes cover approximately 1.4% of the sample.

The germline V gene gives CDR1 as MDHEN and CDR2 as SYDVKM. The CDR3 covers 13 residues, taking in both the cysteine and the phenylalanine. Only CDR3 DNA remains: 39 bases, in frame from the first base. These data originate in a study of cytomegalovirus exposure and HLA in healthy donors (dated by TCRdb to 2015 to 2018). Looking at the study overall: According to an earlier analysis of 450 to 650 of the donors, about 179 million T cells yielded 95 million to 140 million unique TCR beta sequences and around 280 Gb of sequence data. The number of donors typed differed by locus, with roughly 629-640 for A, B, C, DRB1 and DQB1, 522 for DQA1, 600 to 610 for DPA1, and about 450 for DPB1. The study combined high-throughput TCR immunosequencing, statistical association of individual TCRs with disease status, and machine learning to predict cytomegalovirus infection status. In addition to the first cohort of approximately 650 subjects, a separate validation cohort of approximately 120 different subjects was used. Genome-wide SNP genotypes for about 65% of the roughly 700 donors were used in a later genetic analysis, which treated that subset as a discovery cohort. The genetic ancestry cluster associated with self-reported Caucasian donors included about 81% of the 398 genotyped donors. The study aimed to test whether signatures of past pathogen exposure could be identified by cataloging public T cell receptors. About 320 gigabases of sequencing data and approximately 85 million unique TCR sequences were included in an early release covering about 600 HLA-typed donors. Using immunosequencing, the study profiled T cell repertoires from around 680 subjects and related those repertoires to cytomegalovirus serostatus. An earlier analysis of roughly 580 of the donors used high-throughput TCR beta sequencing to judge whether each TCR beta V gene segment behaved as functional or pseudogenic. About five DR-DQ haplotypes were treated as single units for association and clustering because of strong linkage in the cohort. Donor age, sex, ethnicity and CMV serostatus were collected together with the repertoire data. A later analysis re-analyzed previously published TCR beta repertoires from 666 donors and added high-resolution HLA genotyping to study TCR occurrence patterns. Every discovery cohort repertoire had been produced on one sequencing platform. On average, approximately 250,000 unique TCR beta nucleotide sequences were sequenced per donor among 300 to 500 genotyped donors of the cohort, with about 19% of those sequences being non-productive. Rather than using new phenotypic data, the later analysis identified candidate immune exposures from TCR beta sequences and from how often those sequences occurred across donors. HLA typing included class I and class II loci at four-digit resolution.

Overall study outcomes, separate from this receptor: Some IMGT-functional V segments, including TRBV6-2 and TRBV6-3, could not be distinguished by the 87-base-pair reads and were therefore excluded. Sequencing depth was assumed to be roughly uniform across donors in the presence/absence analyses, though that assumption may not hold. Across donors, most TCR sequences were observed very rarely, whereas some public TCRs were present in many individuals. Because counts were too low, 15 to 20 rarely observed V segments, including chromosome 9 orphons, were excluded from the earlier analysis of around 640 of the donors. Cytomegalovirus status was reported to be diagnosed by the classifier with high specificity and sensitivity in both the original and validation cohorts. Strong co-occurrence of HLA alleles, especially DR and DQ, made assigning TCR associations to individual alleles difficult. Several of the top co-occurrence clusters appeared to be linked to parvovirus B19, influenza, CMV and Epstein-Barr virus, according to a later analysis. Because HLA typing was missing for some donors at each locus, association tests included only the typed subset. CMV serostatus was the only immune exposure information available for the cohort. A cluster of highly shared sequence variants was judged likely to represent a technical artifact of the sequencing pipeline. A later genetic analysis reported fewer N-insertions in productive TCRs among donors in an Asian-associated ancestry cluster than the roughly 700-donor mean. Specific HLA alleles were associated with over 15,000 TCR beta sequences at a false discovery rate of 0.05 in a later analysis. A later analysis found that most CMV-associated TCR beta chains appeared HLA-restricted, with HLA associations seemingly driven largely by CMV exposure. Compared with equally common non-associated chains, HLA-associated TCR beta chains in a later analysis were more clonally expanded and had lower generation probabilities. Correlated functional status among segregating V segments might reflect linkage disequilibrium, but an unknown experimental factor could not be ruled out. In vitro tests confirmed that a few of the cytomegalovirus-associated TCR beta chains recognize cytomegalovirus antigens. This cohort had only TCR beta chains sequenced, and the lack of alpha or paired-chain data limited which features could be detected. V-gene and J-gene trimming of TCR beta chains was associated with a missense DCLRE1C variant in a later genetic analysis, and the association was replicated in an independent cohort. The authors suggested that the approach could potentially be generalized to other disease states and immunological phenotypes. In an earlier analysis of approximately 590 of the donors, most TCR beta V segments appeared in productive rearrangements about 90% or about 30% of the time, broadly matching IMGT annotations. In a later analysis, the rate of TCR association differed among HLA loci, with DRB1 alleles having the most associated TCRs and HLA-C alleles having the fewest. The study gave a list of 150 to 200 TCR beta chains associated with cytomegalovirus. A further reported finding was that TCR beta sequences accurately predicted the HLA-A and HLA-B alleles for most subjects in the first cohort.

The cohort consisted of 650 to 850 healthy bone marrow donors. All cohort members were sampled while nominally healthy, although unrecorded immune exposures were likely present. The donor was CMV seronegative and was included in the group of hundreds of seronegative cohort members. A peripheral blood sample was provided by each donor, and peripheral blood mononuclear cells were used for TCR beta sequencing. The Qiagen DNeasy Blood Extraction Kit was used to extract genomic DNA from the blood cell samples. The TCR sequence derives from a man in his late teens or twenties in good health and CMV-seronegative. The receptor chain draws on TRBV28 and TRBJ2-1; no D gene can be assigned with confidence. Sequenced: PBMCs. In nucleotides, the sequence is TGTGGCATTATATCCAGCTCCTACAATGAGCAGTTCTTC. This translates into CGIISSSYNEQFF. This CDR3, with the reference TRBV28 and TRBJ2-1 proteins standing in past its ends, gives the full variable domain DVKVTQSSRYLVKRTGEKVFLECVQDMDHENMFWYRQDPGLGLRLIYFSYDVKMKEKGDIPEGYSVSREKKERFSLILESASTNQTSMYLCGIISSSYNEQFFGPGTRLTVL.